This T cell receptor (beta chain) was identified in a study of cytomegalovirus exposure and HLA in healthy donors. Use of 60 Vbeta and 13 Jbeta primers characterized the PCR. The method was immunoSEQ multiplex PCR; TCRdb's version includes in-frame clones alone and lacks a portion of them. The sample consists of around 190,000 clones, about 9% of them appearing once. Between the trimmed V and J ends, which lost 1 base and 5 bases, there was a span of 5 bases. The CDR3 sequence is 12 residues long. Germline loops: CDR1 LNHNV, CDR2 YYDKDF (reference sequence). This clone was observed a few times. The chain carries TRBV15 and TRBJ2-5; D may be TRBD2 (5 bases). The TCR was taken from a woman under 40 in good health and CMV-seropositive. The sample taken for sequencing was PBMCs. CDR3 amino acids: CATSRGRETQYF. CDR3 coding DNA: TGTGCCACCAGCAGAGGGAGGGAGACCCAGTACTTC.